Below, 2 T cell receptor beta chains from the same sample are listed, as sequenced in a study of T cell repertoires and HLA-DP antigens. Their antigens remain unidentified. Data came from immunoSEQ multiplex PCR; TCRdb stores just in-frame clones and leaves some out. The table has about 89,000 clones, around 86% seen once. The sequencing sample was made of CD4+ T cells from PBMCs. All receptors come from a man in his fifties in good health and CMV-seronegative.

The sample holds a few counts of this clone. This chain uses TRBV6-1 with TRBJ1-2; D is undetermined. The ends were cut back, 0 bases at V and 2 bases at J, with 7 bases in the middle. Germline V gene sequence: CDR1 MNHNS, CDR2 SASEGT. CDR3 length: 14 residues. CDR3 in DNA: TGTGCCAGCAGTGAAGCGGGAGGGAACTATGGCTACACCTTC. It translates to CASSEAGGNYGYTF.

This chain connects TRBV28 to TRBJ1-2; D may be TRBD1 (5 bases). Germline loops: CDR1 MDHEN, CDR2 SYDVKM. Trimming took off 2 bases at V and 4 bases at J, with 14 bases between the two ends. CDR3 length equals 15 residues. The CDR3 protein is CASSLPRGTFYGYTF. DNA of the CDR3: TGTGCCAGCAGTTTACCCAGAGGGACCTTCTATGGCTACACCTTC.